Sequencing of this T cell receptor beta chain was carried out in a study of cytomegalovirus exposure and HLA in healthy donors. Clones were sequenced by immunoSEQ multiplex PCR, and TCRdb holds only the in-frame ones, with some missing. The sample consists of about 110,000 clones, almost 96% of them appearing once. The trim removed 10 bases at V and 1 base at J, leaving 8 bases unmatched. CDR3 length equals 14 residues. Germline CDR1 MNHNS, CDR2 SASEGT. Overall study findings and caveats: Cytomegalovirus status, reportedly, was diagnosed with high specificity and sensitivity by the classifier.

Turning to this clone: As yet, its antigen is unknown.

The TCR was taken from a woman younger than 35 in good health and CMV-seronegative. V usage is TRBV6-1 and J usage is TRBJ1-1; 8 bases align to TRBD1. Material for sequencing was PBMCs. The DNA of the CDR3 is TGTGCCACGGAGTGGGGACAGGAGAACACTGAAGCTTTCTTT. Translation gives CATEWGQENTEAFF.